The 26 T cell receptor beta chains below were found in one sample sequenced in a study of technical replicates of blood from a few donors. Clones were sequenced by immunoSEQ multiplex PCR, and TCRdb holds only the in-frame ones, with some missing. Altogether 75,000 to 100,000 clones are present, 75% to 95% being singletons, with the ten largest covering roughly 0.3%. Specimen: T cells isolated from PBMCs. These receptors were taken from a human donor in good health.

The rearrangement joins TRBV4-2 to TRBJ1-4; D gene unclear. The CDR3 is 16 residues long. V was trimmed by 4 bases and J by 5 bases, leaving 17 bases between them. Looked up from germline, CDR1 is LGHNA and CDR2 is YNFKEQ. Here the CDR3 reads CASSPEAAADNEKLFF. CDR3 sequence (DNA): TGTGCCAGCAGCCCAGAAGCAGCGGCCGACAATGAAAAACTGTTTTTT.

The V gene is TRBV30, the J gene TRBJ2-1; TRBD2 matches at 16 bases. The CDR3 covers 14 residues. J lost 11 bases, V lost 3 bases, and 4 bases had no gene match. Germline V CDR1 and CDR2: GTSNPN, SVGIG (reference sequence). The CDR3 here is CAWRGLAGGPQQFF. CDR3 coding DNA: TGTGCCTGGAGGGGACTAGCGGGGGGGCCCCAGCAGTTCTTC.

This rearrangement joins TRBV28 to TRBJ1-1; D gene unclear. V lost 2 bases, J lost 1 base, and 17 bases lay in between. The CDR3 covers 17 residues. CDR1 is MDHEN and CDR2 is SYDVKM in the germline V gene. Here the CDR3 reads CASSLIPLTEWNTEAFF. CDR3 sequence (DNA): TGTGCCAGCAGTTTAATTCCCCTGACTGAATGGAACACTGAAGCTTTCTTT.

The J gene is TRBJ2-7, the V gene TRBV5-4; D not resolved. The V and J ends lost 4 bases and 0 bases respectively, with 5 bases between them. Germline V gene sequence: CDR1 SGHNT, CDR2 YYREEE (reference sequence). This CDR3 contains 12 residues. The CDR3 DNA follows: TGTGCCAGCAGCGCCAGCTCCTACGAGCAGTACTTC. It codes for CASSASSYEQYF.

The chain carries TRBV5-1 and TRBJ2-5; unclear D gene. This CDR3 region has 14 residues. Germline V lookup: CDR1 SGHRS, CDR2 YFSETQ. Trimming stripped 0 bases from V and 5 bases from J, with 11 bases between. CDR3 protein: CASSLGGRGETQYF. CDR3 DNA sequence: TGCGCCAGCAGCTTGGGAGGCCGTGGGGAGACCCAGTACTTC.

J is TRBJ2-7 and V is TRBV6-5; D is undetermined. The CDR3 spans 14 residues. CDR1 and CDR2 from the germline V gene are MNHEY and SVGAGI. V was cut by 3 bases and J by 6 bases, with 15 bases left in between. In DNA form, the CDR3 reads TGTGCCAGCAGTTATAGTATCGAGTCACGCGAGCAGTACTTC. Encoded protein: CASSYSIESREQYF.

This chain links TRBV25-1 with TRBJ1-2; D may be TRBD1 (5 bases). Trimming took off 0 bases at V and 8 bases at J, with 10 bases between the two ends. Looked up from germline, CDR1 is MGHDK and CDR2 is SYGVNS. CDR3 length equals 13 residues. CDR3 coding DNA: TGTGCCAGCAGTGAATACAGGGCGAGCGGCTACACCTTC. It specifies CASSEYRASGYTF.

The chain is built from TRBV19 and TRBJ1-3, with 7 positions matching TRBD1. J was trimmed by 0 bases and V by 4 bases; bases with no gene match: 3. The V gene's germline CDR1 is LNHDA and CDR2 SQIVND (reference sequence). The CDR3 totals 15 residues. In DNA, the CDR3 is TGTGCCAGTAGTACGGGACAGCTCTCTGGAAACACCATATATTTT. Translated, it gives CASSTGQLSGNTIYF. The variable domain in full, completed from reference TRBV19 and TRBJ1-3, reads DGGITQSPKYLFRKEGQNVTLSCEQNLNHDAMYWYRQDPGQGLRLIYYSQIVNDFQKGDIAEGYSVSREKKESFPLTVTSAQKNPTAFYLCASSTGQLSGNTIYFGEGSWLTVV.

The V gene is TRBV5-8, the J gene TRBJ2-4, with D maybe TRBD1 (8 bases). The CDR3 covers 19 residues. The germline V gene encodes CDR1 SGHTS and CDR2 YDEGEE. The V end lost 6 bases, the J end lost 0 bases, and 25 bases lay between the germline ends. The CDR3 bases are TGTGCCAGCAACCAAATGGGGGGGACAGGAAAACTAGCCAAAAACATTCAGTACTTC. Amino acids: CASNQMGGTGKLAKNIQYF.

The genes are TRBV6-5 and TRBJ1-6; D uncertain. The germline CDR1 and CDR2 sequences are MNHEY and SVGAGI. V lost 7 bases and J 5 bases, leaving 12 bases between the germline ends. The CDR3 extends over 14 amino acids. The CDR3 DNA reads TGTGCCAGCACCCCCACTTTAAATAATTCACCCCTCCACTTT. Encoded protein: CASTPTLNNSPLHF.

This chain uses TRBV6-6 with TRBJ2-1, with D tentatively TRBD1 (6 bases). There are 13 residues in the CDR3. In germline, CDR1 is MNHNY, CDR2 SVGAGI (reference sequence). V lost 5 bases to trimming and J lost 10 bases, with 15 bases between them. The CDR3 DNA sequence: TGTGCCAGCAGTCCGATACAGGGCTGGGAGCAGTTCTTC. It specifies CASSPIQGWEQFF.

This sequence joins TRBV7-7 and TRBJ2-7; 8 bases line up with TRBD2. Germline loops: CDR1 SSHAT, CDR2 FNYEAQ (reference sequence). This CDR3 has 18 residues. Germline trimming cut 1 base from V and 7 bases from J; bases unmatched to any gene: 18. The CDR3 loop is CASSLVAAKREYDPEQYF. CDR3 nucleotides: TGTGCCAGCAGCTTAGTAGCGGCAAAGCGGGAGTACGACCCTGAGCAGTACTTC. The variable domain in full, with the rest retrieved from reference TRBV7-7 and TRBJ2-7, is GAGVSQSPRYKVTKRGQDVTLRCDPISSHATLYWYQQALGQGPEFLTYFNYEAQPDKSGLPSDRFSAERPEGSISTLTIQRTEQRDSAMYRCASSLVAAKREYDPEQYFGPGTRLTVT.

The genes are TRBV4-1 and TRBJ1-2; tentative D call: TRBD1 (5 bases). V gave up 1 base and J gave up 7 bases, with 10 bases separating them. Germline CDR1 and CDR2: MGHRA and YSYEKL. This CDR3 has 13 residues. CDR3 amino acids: CASSQAAGGGYTF. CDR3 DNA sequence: TGCGCCAGCAGCCAAGCCGCGGGGGGTGGCTACACCTTC.

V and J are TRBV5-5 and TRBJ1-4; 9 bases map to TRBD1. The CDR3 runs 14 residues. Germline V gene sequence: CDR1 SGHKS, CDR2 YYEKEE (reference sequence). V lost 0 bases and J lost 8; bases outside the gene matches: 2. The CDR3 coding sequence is TGTGCCAGCAGCTTGGGGACAGGGGTCGAAAAACTGTTTTTT. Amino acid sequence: CASSLGTGVEKLFF.

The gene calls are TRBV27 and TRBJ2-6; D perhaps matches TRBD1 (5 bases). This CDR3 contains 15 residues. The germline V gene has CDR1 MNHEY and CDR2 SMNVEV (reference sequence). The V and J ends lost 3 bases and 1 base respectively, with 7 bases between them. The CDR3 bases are TGTGCCAGCAGTTTTCAGGGATCTGGGGCCAACGTCCTGACTTTC. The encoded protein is CASSFQGSGANVLTF.

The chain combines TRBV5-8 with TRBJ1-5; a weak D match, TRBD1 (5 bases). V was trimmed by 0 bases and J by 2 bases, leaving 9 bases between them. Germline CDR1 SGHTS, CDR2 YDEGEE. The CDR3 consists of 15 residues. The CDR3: CASSLDRYRNQPQHF. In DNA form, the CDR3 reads TGTGCCAGCAGCTTGGACAGGTATCGCAATCAGCCCCAGCATTTT.

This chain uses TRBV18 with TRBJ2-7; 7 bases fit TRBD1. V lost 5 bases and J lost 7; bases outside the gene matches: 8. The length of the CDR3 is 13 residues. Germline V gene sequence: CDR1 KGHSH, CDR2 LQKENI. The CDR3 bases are TGTGCCAGCTCAACGACAGGGCCGGGGGAGCAGTACTTC. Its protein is CASSTTGPGEQYF.

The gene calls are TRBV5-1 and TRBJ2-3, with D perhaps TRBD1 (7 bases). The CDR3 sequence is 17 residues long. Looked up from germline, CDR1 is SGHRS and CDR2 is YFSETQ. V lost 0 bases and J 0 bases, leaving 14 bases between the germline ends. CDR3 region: CASSLERAGGSTDTQYF. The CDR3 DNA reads TGCGCCAGCAGCTTGGAAAGGGCAGGGGGGAGCACAGATACGCAGTATTTT.

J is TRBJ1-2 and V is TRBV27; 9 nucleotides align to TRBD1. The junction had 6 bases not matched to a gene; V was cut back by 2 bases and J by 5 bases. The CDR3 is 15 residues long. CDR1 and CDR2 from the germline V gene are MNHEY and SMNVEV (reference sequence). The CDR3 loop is CASSLLQGAPYGYTF. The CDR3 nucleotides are TGTGCCAGCAGTTTACTACAGGGGGCTCCATATGGCTACACCTTC.

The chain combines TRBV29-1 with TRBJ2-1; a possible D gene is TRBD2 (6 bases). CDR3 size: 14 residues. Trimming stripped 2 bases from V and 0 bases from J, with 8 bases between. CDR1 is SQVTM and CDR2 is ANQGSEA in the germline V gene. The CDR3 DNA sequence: TGCAGCGTTGAACGGGGGAACTCCTACAATGAGCAGTTCTTC. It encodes CSVERGNSYNEQFF.

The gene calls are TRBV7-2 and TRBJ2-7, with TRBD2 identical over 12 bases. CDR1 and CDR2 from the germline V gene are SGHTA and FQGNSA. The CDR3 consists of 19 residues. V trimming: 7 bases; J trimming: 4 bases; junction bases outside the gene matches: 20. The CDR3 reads CASTLRSASGRADGYEQYF. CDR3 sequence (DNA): TGTGCCAGCACCCTCAGATCGGCTAGCGGGAGGGCCGATGGGTACGAGCAGTACTTC.

The DNA of the CDR3 is TGTGCCAGCAGCTTATCAATCTTTACGGCCAGGGGCTACGAGCAGTACTTC. Its translation: CASSLSIFTARGYEQYF. The chain is built from TRBV11-3 and TRBJ2-7, with a possible D match to TRBD1 (6 bases). CDR1 and CDR2 (germline): SGHNT, YENEEA. The CDR3 consists of 17 residues. Trimming shortened V by 2 bases and J by 3 bases, and 20 bases separated the two germline ends.

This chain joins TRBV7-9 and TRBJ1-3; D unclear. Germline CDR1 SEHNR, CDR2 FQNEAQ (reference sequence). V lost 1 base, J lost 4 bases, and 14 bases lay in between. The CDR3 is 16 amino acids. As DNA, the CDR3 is TGTGCCAGCAGCTTAGGAGCAGGCATGTACGGAAACACCATATATTTT. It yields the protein CASSLGAGMYGNTIYF. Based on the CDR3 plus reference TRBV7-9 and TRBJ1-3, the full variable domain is DTGVSQNPRHKITKRGQNVTFRCDPISEHNRLYWYRQTLGQGPEFLTYFQNEAQLEKSRLLSDRFSAERPKGSFSTLEIQRTEQGDSAMYLCASSLGAGMYGNTIYFGEGSWLTVV.

The chain's CDR3 is CASSTSVHSRYNEQFF. CDR3 in DNA: TGTGCCAGCAGCACCTCGGTGCACAGCCGCTACAATGAGCAGTTCTTC. The chain couples TRBV9 to TRBJ2-1; D remains ambiguous. Germline CDR1 SGDLS, CDR2 YYNGEE. There are 16 residues in the CDR3. V lost 4 bases and J 3 bases, leaving 17 bases between the germline ends. Looking up the rest from reference TRBV9 and TRBJ2-1 gives the full variable domain: DSGVTQTPKHLITATGQRVTLRCSPRSGDLSVYWYQQSLDQGLQFLIQYYNGEERAKGNILERFSAQQFPDLHSELNLSSLELGDSALYFCASSTSVHSRYNEQFFGPGTRLTVL.

The CDR3 DNA reads as TGTGCCAGCAGTTTGGGGGCAGCTGCAACTAACTATGGCTACACCTTC. Translating gives CASSLGAAATNYGYTF. The V and J genes are TRBV28 and TRBJ1-2, with D tentatively TRBD1 (6 bases). Deletions cut 3 bases from V and 0 bases from J, with 14 bases between. CDR1 and CDR2 from the germline V gene are MDHEN and SYDVKM. CDR3 length: 16 residues.

CDR3 residues: CASSKTGGRTDTQYF. The CDR3 region has the DNA TGTGCCAGCAGCAAAACAGGGGGGAGAACAGATACGCAGTATTTT. The chain uses TRBV5-8 and TRBJ2-3; 8 nucleotides agree with TRBD1. Germline CDR1 and CDR2: SGHTS and YDEGEE. V was pared by 4 bases and J by 3 bases, with 7 bases of the junction left unmatched. The CDR3 contains 15 residues. Full variable domain (remainder filled in from reference TRBV5-8 and TRBJ2-3): EAGVTQSPTHLIKTRGQQATLRCSPISGHTSVYWYQQALGLGLQFLLWYDEGEERNRGNFPPRFSGRQFPNYSSELNVNALELEDSALYLCASSKTGGRTDTQYFGPGTRLTVL.